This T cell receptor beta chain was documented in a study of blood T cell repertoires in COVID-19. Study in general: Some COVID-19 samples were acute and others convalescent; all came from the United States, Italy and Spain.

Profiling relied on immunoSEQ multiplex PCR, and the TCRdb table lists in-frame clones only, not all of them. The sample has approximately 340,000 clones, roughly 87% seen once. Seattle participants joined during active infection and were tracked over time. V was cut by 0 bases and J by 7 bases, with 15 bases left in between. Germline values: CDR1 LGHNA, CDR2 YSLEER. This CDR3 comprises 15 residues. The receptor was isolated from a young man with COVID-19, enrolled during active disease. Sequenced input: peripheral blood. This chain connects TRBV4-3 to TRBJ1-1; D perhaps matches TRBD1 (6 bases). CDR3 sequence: CASSQDRAGAIEAFF. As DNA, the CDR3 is TGCGCCAGCAGCCAAGATAGAGCAGGGGCTATTGAAGCTTTCTTT.